This T cell receptor beta chain was identified in a study of blood T cell repertoires in COVID-19. Study as a whole: PBMCs, B-cell-depleted T cells, or T cells were the source of the cDNA or gDNA that made up the material.

Remarks on this clone: The junction departs from the called germline gene at one end, perhaps through a read error.

Per the study methods: How many nucleated cells were present was estimated from reference gene primer amplification. TCRdb's table, derived via immunoSEQ multiplex PCR, lists solely in-frame clones and lacks some. The DNA gave D and trimming, while V, J and clone size come from that table. The data show more than 150,000 clones, roughly four fifths seen once. This CDR3 has 16 amino acids. The V gene's germline CDR1 is SSHAT and CDR2 FNYEAQ (reference sequence). Membership in each cohort depended on participant-reported clinical history. The sequencing input was PBMCs or T cells enriched from blood (not recorded which). The chain joins TRBV7-7 to TRBJ2-5; 11 bases align to TRBD2. This TCR was sampled from a man aged 35 to 55 who had recovered from COVID-19. The CDR3 here is CASSLGLAGGQETQYF. As DNA, the CDR3 is TGTGCTAGCAGCTTAGGGCTAGCGGGAGGCCAAGAGACCCAGTACTTC.